This entry is about one TCR beta chain. What it binds is not known. The data were obtained in a study of cytotoxic CD8 clonotypes in ibrutinib-treated CLL. Study-level information: Sample averages reached around 270,000 productive templates and 94,082 productive rearrangements.

V was trimmed by 0 bases and J by 2 bases, leaving 17 bases between them. This CDR3 contains 17 residues. Germline V gene data show CDR1 as SGDLS and CDR2 as YYNGEE. Points from the study as a whole: Private clonotypes, not public ones, expanded at ibrutinib response.

The intended depth for sequencing was 1 in 200,000 to 1 in 1 million T cells. Libraries were prepared by immunoSEQ multiplex PCR; TCRdb keeps only in-frame clonotypes and omits some of them. The sample has 160,000 or so clones; about 88% are singletons. The sequence was obtained from a human donor with chronic lymphocytic leukemia. This chain uses TRBV9 with TRBJ2-5; no firm D call. Sequenced material: PBMCs, taken at disease progression, from a patient treated with ibrutinib. CDR3: CASSVGGGANVQETQYF. The DNA for the CDR3 is TGTGCCAGCAGCGTAGGTGGCGGAGCAAACGTTCAAGAGACCCAGTACTTC.